The clone carrying this T cell receptor beta chain appeared many times. This sample stems from a study of blood T cells in healthy people across ages. Germline V gene data show CDR1 as MDHEN and CDR2 as SYDVKM. CDR3 length equals 16 residues. V lost 2 bases and J 0 bases, leaving 14 bases between the germline ends. The use of a sample-barcoded 5' primer and a J-beta primer mix characterized a second PCR of roughly 7 to 11 cycles. From the 5' RACE reads, TCRdb called clonotypes with MiXCR, one entry per CDR3 protein. The sample comprises hundreds of thousands of distinct CDR3 sequences, roughly 30% of which are singletons, and roughly 15% rests with the top ten.

The sequenced material came from blood. The J gene is TRBJ2-7, the V gene TRBV28; the D gene is possibly TRBD1 (5 bases). The receptor was isolated from a woman of 80 years or more in good health. CDR3 nucleotides: TGTGCCAGCAGTTTACTCAGGGAAGGGGCCTCCTACGAGCAGTACTTC. It translates to CASSLLREGASYEQYF.